This T cell receptor beta chain was retrieved from a study of vaccination and CD4 T cells after COVID-19. Study findings and constraints: There was no significant change from about 20 to 38 median reactive clonotypes.

This clonotype is a singleton in its sample. Its antigen remains unidentified. Germline V gene data show CDR1 as KGHDR and CDR2 as SFDVKD. The CDR3 spans 16 residues. V was clipped by 4 bases and J by 5 bases, with 18 bases between them. TCRdb redid the calling of the PCR reads with MiXCR, one entry per CDR3 protein. The sample yields about 15,000 distinct CDR3 sequences, around 69% seen once. Sequenced here: CD4+ T cells from blood, sampled after SARS-CoV-2 vaccination. The J gene is TRBJ2-3, the V gene TRBV24-1; D might be TRBD1 or TRBD2, each matching 5 bases. The clonotype originates from a human donor who had recovered from COVID-19. CDR3 loop: CATSEPGPSTLDTQYF. The CDR3 DNA sequence: TGTGCCACCAGTGAGCCGGGACCGTCTACCTTAGATACGCAGTATTTT.